This record looks at one TCR beta chain sequence and its context. Only a few counts were recorded for this clone. Its antigen has not been determined. Base quality data are lacking; no much larger clone is found one base away. This sample was included in a study of cytomegalovirus exposure and HLA in healthy donors (dated by TCRdb to 2015 to 2018). Regarding the complete study: An earlier analysis of roughly 570 of the donors reported about 300 Gb of sequence data and 95 million to 120 million unique TCR beta sequences obtained from approximately 180 million T cells. Class I and class II HLA loci were covered by the typing at four-digit resolution. Typing coverage varied by locus: about 620-630 donors for A, B, C, DRB1 and DQB1; about 520 for DQA1; more than 600 for DPA1; around 490 for DPB1. A later analysis re-analyzed previously published TCR beta repertoires from 666 donors and added high-resolution HLA genotyping to study TCR occurrence patterns. The study profiled the T cell repertoires of some 610 subjects by immunosequencing and related them to cytomegalovirus serostatus. Around 330 gigabases of sequencing data and around 88 million unique TCR sequences made up an early release that covered several hundred HLA-typed donors. Of the 398 genotyped donors, 70% to 90% were placed in the genetic ancestry cluster associated with self-reported Caucasian donors. Rather than drawing on any new phenotypic data, the later analysis identified candidate immune exposures from TCR beta sequences and the way those sequences occurred across donors. Along with the roughly 700-subject first cohort, a separate validation cohort of about 110 different subjects was used. Several DR-DQ haplotypes were treated as single units for association and clustering because of strong linkage in the cohort. In a later genetic analysis, genome-wide SNP genotypes for about three fifths of the 666 donors were used, and that subset was treated as a discovery cohort. In an earlier analysis of several hundred of the donors, high-throughput TCR beta sequencing was used to judge whether each TCR beta V gene segment behaved as functional or pseudogenic. Donor age, sex, ethnicity and CMV serostatus were collected together with the repertoire data. The aim of the study was to test whether cataloging public T cell receptors could identify signatures of past pathogen exposure. Every repertoire in the discovery cohort had been generated on one and the same sequencing platform. Among about 400 genotyped donors of the cohort, an average of roughly 230,000 unique TCR beta nucleotide sequences was sequenced per donor, of which 15% to 20% were non-productive. To predict cytomegalovirus infection status, the study brought together high-throughput TCR immunosequencing, statistical association of individual TCRs with disease status, and machine learning.

The library was prepared using the immunoSEQ multiplex PCR assay. For the multiplex PCR, a mixture combining 60 forward primers for TCR Vbeta segments and 13 reverse primers for TCR Jbeta segments was used. The CDR3 region of rearranged TCR beta genes was amplified from genomic DNA with a multiplex PCR assay. Amplified TCR beta libraries were sequenced as 87-base-pair reads on the Illumina HiSeq System. The paper's processing steps were these. Across the 670 or so repertoires, a later analysis counted some 81 million unique TCR beta chains, approximately 10 million of which were shared by at least two donors. Raw reads were error-corrected and collapsed into unique sequences by a nearest-neighbor algorithm in which closely related sequences were merged to remove PCR and sequencing errors. V, D and J gene segments were assigned by aligning CDR3 sequences to IMGT reference sequences. For a sequence to be retained, a match of at least six nucleotides to both a V gene segment and a J gene segment was required. Rearrangements were called productive when the CDR3 lacked stop codons and stayed in frame with V and J; all others were non-productive. CDR3 was defined according to IMGT convention as the region running from the second conserved V-encoded cysteine to the conserved J-encoded phenylalanine. The earlier analysis of about 560 of the donors excluded any sequence lacking an unambiguous match to a single V gene segment. An earlier analysis of a few hundred of the donors called V segments functional above 56.7% productive rearrangements and segregating when the between-donor standard deviation exceeded 5%. A statistical classification framework was built to diagnose cytomegalovirus status from the catalog of TCR beta chain sequences. In a later analysis, TCR nucleotide sequences were compared against IMGT/GENE-DB human TR gene sequences so that V and J genes could be assigned. The TCRdist pipeline was used in a later analysis to assign CDR3 sequences and most-parsimonious VDJ recombination scenarios. In a later analysis, every TCR beta chain was defined by the combination of its CDR3 amino acid sequence and its V-gene family, and reads without a unique V-gene family were dropped. A later analysis removed 592 highly shared, low-generation-probability nucleotide sequences to deal with suspected cross-contamination and a sequencing artifact. A later analysis calculated a clonal expansion index for each public chain from normalized within-repertoire ranks of inferred template counts. Generation probabilities in a later analysis came from a VDJ recombination model fitted to out-of-frame rearrangements, and those results were checked against IGoR. A later analysis scored TCR-TCR, TCR-HLA and TCR-CMV co-occurrence with hypergeometric tests, applying a repertoire-size bias correction to TCR pairs. To estimate false discovery rates, a later analysis permuted the HLA or CMV assignments 20 times. In a later analysis, co-occurring TCRs were grouped using DBSCAN, with TCRdist sequence similarity added in when clustering inside HLA-allele-positive subsets. Repertoires with fewer than 30,000 or more than 120,000 public chains were left out of co-occurrence clustering, as were a few repertoires with anomalous nucleotide sharing. This is the immuneACCESS table as TCRdb keeps it, with only in-frame sequences that have V and J called. A part of the clones is gone; compared with another copy, unresolved V genes explain less than half, and the rest is unexplained. V, J and clone size reflect that table, while D and trimming were determined from the DNA. This sample holds roughly 190,000 clones; roughly 13% were observed only once. Of the sample, about 7.8% is held by the ten largest clones.

The cohort comprised 670 or so healthy bone marrow donors. At the time of sampling, every cohort member was nominally healthy, though immune exposures that went unrecorded were likely present. The donor tested CMV seropositive and was one of the 289 seropositive cohort members. Each donor provided a peripheral blood sample, and peripheral blood mononuclear cells were used for TCR beta sequencing. Genomic DNA was extracted from the blood cell samples with the Qiagen DNeasy Blood Extraction Kit. CDR1 and CDR2 are read off the germline V gene (reference sequence) as PRHDT and FYEKMQ. A distance of 17 bases separates the germline ends of V and J, which lose 4 bases and 7 bases respectively. Spanning cysteine to phenylalanine, the CDR3 consists of 15 amino acids. The entry retains the CDR3 DNA only, 45 bases that are in frame from base 1. Points the paper makes about the study in general: Correlated functional status among segregating V segments might be attributable to linkage disequilibrium, but an unknown experimental factor could not be ruled out. Presence/absence analyses assumed roughly uniform sequencing depth across donors, an assumption that may not hold. In a later analysis, HLA-associated TCR beta chains were found to be more clonally expanded and to have lower generation probabilities than equally common non-associated chains. Assigning TCR associations to individual alleles was difficult when HLA alleles, especially DR and DQ, strongly co-occurred. Because HLA typing was unavailable for some donors at each locus, only the typed subset was used in association tests. The study listed over 150 TCR beta chains as associated with cytomegalovirus. According to a later analysis, parvovirus B19, influenza, CMV and Epstein-Barr virus appeared linked to several top co-occurrence clusters. In an earlier analysis of more than 500 of the donors, most TCR beta V segments appeared in productive rearrangements about 87% or about 30% of the time, broadly matching IMGT annotations. In vitro tests confirmed that a few of the cytomegalovirus-associated TCR beta chains recognize cytomegalovirus antigens. A further reported finding was that TCR beta sequences accurately predicted the HLA-A and HLA-B alleles for most subjects in the first cohort. In a later analysis, around 17,000 TCR beta sequences were associated with specific HLA alleles at a false discovery rate of 0.05. According to a later analysis, TCR association rates differed among HLA loci, with DRB1 alleles showing the most associated TCRs and HLA-C alleles showing the fewest. The sequencing pipeline was judged likely to have produced a cluster of highly shared sequence variants as a technical artifact. A later analysis found that most CMV-associated TCR beta chains appeared HLA-restricted, with HLA associations seemingly driven largely by CMV exposure. The classifier was reported to diagnose cytomegalovirus status with high specificity and sensitivity in both the original cohort and the validation cohort. In a later genetic analysis, a missense DCLRE1C variant was associated with V-gene and J-gene trimming of TCR beta chains, and the association was replicated in an independent cohort. Most TCR sequences were seen in very few donors, while some public TCRs were found in many individuals. In a later genetic analysis, fewer N-insertions in productive TCRs were reported among donors in an Asian-associated ancestry cluster than the 666-donor mean. The 87-base-pair reads could not distinguish some IMGT-functional V segments, including TRBV6-2 and TRBV6-3, so those segments were excluded. Only TCR beta chains were sequenced in this cohort, and the absence of alpha or paired-chain data limited detectable features. The authors suggested that the approach could potentially be generalized to other disease states and immunological phenotypes. Fewer than 20 rarely observed V segments, including chromosome 9 orphons, were excluded from the earlier analysis of approximately 600 of the donors because counts were too low. Immune exposure information for the cohort was limited to CMV serostatus.

This receptor was identified in a man aged 50 or older in good health and CMV-seropositive. Recombination joined TRBV13 with TRBJ1-3, with a tentative D gene TRBD1 over 6 matching bases. Sample: PBMCs. The nucleotides read TGTGCCAGCAGCTCAAGAAGCAGGGGAGGGAACACCATATATTTT. Translated, this is CASSSRSRGGNTIYF.